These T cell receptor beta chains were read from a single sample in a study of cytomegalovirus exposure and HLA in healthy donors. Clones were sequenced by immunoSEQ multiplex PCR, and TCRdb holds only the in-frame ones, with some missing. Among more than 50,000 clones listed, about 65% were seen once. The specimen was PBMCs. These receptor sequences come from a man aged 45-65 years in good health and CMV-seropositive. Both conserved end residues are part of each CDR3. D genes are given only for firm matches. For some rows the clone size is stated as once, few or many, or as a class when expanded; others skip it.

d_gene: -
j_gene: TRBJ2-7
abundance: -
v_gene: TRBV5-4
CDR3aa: CASSGRKGNDYEQYF
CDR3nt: TGTGCCAGCAGCGGGAGGAAGGGAAACGACTACGAGCAGTACTTC

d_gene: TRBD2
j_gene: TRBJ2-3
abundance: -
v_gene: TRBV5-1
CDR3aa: CASSLGVGGGASDTQYF
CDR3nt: TGCGCCAGCAGCTTGGGTGTTGGCGGGGGGGCGTCAGATACGCAGTATTTT

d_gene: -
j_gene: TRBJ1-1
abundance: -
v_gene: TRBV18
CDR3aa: CASSRPGTSPYTEAFF
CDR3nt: TGTGCCAGCTCACGGCCAGGGACATCCCCCTACACTGAAGCTTTCTTT

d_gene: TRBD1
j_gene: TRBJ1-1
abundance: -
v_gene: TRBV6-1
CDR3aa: CASSLTGGNTEAFF
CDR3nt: TGTGCCAGCAGTTTAACAGGGGGGAACACTGAAGCTTTCTTT

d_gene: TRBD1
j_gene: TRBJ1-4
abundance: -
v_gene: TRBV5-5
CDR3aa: CASSEDRGPSEKLFF
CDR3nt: TGTGCCAGCAGCGAGGACAGGGGGCCAAGTGAAAAACTGTTTTTT

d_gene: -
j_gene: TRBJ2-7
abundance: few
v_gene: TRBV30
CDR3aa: CAWSLQEPSEQYF
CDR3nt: TGTGCCTGGAGTCTACAGGAACCCAGCGAGCAGTACTTC

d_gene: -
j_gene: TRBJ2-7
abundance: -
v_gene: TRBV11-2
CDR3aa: CASRPTGFNHEQYF
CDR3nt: TGTGCCAGCAGGCCCACAGGGTTTAACCACGAGCAGTACTTC

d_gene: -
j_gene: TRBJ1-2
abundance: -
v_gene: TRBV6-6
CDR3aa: CASGLRNTPGYTF
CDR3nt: TGTGCCAGCGGCCTGCGGAACACCCCTGGCTACACCTTC

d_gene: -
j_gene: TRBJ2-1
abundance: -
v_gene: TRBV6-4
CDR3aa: CASSEQPSNEQFF
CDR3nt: TGTGCCAGCAGTGAACAACCCTCCAATGAGCAGTTCTTC

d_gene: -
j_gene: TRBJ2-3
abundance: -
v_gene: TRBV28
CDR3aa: CASSSDNRGPDTQYF
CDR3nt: TGTGCCAGCAGTTCGGACAACAGAGGACCAGATACGCAGTATTTT

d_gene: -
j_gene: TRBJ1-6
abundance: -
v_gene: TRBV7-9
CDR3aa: CASSNSNTRGNSPLHF
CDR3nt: TGTGCCAGCAGCAACAGTAATACCCGGGGTAATTCACCCCTCCACTTT

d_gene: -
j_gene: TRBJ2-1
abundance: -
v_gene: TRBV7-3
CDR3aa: CASSSEAGGRDEQFF
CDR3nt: TGTGCCAGCAGCTCGGAGGCCGGGGGTCGGGATGAGCAGTTCTTC

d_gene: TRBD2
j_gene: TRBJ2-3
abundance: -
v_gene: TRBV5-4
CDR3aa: CATRGTGGSTDTQYF
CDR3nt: TGTGCCACCCGTGGCACGGGAGGGTCCACAGATACGCAGTATTTT

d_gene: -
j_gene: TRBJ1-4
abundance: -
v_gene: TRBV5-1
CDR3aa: CASSLGQASNEKLFF
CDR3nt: TGCGCCAGCAGCTTGGGACAGGCCTCTAATGAAAAACTGTTTTTT

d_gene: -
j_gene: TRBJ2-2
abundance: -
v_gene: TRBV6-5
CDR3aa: CASSYSYTGAELFF
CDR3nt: TGTGCCAGCAGTTACTCGTATACAGGCGCGGAGCTGTTTTTT

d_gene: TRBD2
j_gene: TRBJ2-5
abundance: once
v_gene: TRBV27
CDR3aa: CATRLAGGRETQYF
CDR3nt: TGTGCCACTAGACTAGCGGGGGGCAGAGAGACCCAGTACTTC

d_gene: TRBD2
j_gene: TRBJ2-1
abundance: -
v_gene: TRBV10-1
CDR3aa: CASSESPLDSGSSYNEQFF
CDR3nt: TGCGCCAGCAGTGAATCTCCTCTGGATAGCGGGAGCTCCTACAATGAGCAGTTCTTC

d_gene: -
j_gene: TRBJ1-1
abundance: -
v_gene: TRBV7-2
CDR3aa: CASSLAGRGRNTEAFF
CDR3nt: TGTGCCAGCAGCTTAGCGGGGAGGGGCCGGAACACTGAAGCTTTCTTT

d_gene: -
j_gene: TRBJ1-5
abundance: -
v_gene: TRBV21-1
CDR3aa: CASSTGSYSNQPQHF
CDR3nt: TGTGCCAGCAGCACCGGGTCCTATAGCAATCAGCCCCAGCATTTT

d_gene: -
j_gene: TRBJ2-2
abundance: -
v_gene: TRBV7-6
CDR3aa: CASSSLVSGGGSGELFF
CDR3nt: TGTGCCAGCAGCTCCCTGGTTAGTGGAGGGGGCTCCGGGGAGCTGTTTTTT

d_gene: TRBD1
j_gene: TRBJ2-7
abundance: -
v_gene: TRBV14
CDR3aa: CASSQWSGQVNYEQYF
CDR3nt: TGTGCCAGCAGCCAATGGTCGGGACAGGTAAACTACGAGCAGTACTTC

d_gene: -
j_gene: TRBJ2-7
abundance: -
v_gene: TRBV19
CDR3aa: CASSIPGGYEQYF
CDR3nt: TGTGCCAGTAGTATCCCAGGAGGGTACGAGCAGTACTTC

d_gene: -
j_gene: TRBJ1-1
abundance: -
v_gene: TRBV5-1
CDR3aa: CASREPANTEAFF
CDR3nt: TGCGCCAGCCGGGAACCCGCGAACACTGAAGCTTTCTTT

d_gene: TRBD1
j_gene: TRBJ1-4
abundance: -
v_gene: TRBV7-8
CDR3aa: CASSLSGTGGTTNEKLFF
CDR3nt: TGTGCCAGCAGCTTAAGTGGGACAGGGGGCACAACTAATGAAAAACTGTTTTTT

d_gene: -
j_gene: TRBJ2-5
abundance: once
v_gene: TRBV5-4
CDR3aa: CASSLGGGETQYF
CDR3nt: TGTGCCAGCAGCTTGGGTGGGGGGGAGACCCAGTACTTC

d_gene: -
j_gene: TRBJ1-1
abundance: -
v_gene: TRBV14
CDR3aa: CASSPRVQMNTEAFF
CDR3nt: TGTGCCAGCAGCCCCAGGGTACAAATGAACACTGAAGCTTTCTTT

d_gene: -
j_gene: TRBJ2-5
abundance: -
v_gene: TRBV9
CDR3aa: CASSPSGALGTQYF
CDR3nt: TGTGCCAGCAGCCCCAGTGGGGCCTTGGGGACCCAGTACTTC

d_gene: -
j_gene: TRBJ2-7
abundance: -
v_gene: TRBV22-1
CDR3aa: CPGSARHRSREIGYEQYF
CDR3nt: TGTCCTGGGAGCGCACGTCACAGGTCGCGGGAGATAGGGTACGAGCAGTACTTC

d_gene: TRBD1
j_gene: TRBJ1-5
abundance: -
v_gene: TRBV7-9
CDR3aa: CASSKGQGNQPQHF
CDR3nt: TGTGCCAGCAGCAAAGGACAGGGCAATCAGCCCCAGCATTTT

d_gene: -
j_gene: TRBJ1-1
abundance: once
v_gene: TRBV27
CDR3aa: CASSLYTGREAFF
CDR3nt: TGTGCCAGCAGTCTATATACAGGTAGGGAAGCTTTCTTT

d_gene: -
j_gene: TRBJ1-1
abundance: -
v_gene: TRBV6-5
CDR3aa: CASSYAAIQGTEAFF
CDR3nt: TGTGCCAGCAGTTATGCGGCAATTCAAGGCACTGAAGCTTTCTTT

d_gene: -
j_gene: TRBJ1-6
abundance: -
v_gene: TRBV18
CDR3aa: CASSREVNSPLHF
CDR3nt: TGTGCCAGCTCTAGGGAGGTTAATTCACCCCTCCACTTT

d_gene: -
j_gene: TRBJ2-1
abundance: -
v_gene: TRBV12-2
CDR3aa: CASRFPGYNEQFF
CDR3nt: TGTGCAAGTCGCTTTCCCGGTTACAATGAGCAGTTCTTC

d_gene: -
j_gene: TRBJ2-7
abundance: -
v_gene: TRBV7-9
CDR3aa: CASSLARSSYEQYF
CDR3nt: TGTGCCAGCAGCTTAGCTCGGTCCTCCTACGAGCAGTACTTC

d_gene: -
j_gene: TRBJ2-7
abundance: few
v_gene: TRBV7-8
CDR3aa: CASSLHSGEQYF
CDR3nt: TGTGCCAGCAGCCTACACTCGGGGGAGCAGTACTTC

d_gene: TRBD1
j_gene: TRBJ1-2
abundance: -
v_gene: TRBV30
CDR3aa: CAWRTRTGKTGGYTF
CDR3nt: TGTGCCTGGAGGACGAGGACAGGGAAAACGGGGGGCTACACCTTC

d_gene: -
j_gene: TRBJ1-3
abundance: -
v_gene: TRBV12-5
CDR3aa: CASGSRTAGNTIYF
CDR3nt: TGTGCTAGTGGTTCGCGGACAGCTGGAAACACCATATATTTT

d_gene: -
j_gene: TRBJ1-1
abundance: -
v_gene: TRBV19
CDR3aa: CASSILPRNTEAFF
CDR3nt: TGTGCCAGTAGTATCCTCCCGAGGAACACTGAAGCTTTCTTT

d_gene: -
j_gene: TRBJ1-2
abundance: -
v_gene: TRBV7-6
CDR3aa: CASSLNREGYGYTF
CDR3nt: TGTGCCAGCAGCTTAAACCGAGAGGGCTATGGCTACACCTTC

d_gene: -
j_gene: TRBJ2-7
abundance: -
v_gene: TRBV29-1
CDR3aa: CSVASGRGYEQYF
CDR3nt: TGCAGCGTTGCGTCGGGGAGAGGCTACGAGCAGTACTTC

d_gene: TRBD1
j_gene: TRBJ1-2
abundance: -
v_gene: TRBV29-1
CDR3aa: CSVGTGGIGYTF
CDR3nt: TGCAGCGTCGGGACAGGAGGAATTGGCTACACCTTC

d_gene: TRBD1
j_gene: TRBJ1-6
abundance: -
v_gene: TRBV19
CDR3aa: CASTTGDLANSPLHF
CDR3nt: TGTGCCAGTACCACAGGGGATTTGGCTAATTCACCCCTCCACTTT

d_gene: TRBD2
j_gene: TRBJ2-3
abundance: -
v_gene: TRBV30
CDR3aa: CAWIPGTSGIAQYF
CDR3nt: TGTGCCTGGATCCCCGGGACTAGCGGGATCGCGCAGTATTTT

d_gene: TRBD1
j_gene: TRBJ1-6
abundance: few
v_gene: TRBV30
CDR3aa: CAWSFRGQVDGGYNSPLHF
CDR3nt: TGTGCCTGGAGTTTCAGGGGACAGGTCGATGGTGGGTATAATTCACCCCTCCACTTT

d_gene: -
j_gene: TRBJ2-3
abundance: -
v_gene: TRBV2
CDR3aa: CASSGPNTQYF
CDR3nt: TGTGCCAGCAGTGGCCCTAATACGCAGTATTTT

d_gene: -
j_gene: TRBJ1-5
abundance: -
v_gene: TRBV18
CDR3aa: CASSSGKGNQPQHF
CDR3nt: TGTGCCAGCTCATCAGGGAAGGGCAATCAGCCCCAGCATTTT

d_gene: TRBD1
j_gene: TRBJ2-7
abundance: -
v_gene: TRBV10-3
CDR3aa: CAISEPGTGGREQYF
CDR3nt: TGTGCCATCAGTGAACCCGGGACAGGGGGAAGGGAGCAGTACTTC

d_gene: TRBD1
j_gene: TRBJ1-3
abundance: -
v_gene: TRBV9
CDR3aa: CASSVGGTDGNTIYF
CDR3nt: TGTGCCAGCAGCGTAGGGGGGACAGACGGAAACACCATATATTTT

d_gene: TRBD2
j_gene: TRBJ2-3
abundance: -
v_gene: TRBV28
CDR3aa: CASSLVLAGGSTDTQYF
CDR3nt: TGTGCCAGCAGTTTAGTGCTAGCGGGAGGAAGCACAGATACGCAGTATTTT

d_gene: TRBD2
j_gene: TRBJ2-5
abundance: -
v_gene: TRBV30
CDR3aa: CAWTKRGVPETQYF
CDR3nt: TGTGCCTGGACAAAGCGGGGGGTCCCAGAGACCCAGTACTTC

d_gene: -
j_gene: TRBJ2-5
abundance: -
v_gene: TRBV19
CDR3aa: CASSSQVQETQYF
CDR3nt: TGTGCCAGTAGTTCACAGGTTCAAGAGACCCAGTACTTC

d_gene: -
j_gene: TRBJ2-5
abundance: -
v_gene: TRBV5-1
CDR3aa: CASSLGGTTQETQYF
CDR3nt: TGCGCCAGCAGCTTGGGAGGGACAACCCAAGAGACCCAGTACTTC

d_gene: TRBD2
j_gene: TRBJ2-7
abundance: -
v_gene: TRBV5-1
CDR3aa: CAREKGTSGSKKYF
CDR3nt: TGCGCCAGGGAAAAGGGGACTAGCGGGAGTAAAAAGTACTTC

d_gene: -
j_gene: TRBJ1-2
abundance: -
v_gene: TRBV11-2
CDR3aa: CASSDTPRGYTF
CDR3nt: TGTGCCAGCAGCGATACGCCGCGGGGCTACACCTTC